The 31 T cell receptor beta chains below were found in one sample sequenced in a study of blood T cell repertoires in COVID-19. Data came from immunoSEQ multiplex PCR; TCRdb stores just in-frame clones and leaves some out. The repertoire consists of a few hundred thousand clones, with more than 75% occurring once and the leading ten covering under 2.5%. Material for sequencing was PBMCs or T cells enriched from blood (not recorded which). The origin of the receptors is a woman aged 60-75 years in a cohort exposed to, infected with or recovered from COVID-19 (not recorded which).

The chain joins TRBV6-4 to TRBJ2-3; D remains ambiguous. The V end lost 3 bases, the J end lost 6 bases, and 16 bases lay between the germline ends. From germline, CDR1 is MRHNA and CDR2 SNTAGT. This CDR3 comprises 15 residues. The DNA of the CDR3 is TGTGCCAGCAGTGAGGCCGTTTTCCCAGCGGATACGCAGTATTTT. This codes for CASSEAVFPADTQYF.

This chain links TRBV19 with TRBJ2-7; a possible D gene is TRBD2 (5 bases). This CDR3 spans 14 amino acids. Germline V gives CDR1 LNHDA, CDR2 SQIVND (reference sequence). V was shortened by 0 bases and J by 2 bases, with 8 bases between the two germline ends. The CDR3 DNA is TGTGCCAGTAGTATAGATGGGAGTACCTACGAGCAGTACTTC. Its translation: CASSIDGSTYEQYF.

V usage is TRBV19 and J usage is TRBJ1-2; TRBD1 matches at 8 bases. The J segment lost 4 bases and the V segment lost 5 bases, leaving 18 bases of the junction unmatched. Germline V CDR1 and CDR2: LNHDA, SQIVND (reference sequence). The CDR3 sequence is 18 residues long. The DNA for the CDR3 is TGTGCCAGTAGTCCTTATACCCCCGGGACAGGAATACCCTATGGCTACACCTTC. As protein: CASSPYTPGTGIPYGYTF.

The chain uses TRBV7-9 and TRBJ2-3; TRBD2 aligns across 10 bases. CDR1 SEHNR and CDR2 FQNEAQ come from the germline V gene (reference sequence). This CDR3 contains 16 residues. The J segment lost 1 base and the V segment lost 5 bases, leaving 6 bases of the junction unmatched. In nucleotides, the CDR3 is TGTGCCAGCAGCCGACCCAGCGGGGGGGGCACAGATACGCAGTATTTT. This gives the protein CASSRPSGGGTDTQYF.

V is TRBV9 and J is TRBJ2-3; 7 bases are shared with TRBD2. The CDR3 totals 18 residues. V dropped 0 bases and J dropped 4; count of bases not matched to a gene: 14. Looked up from germline, CDR1 is SGDLS and CDR2 is YYNGEE. CDR3 sequence: CASSVVGGVGGAADTQYF. For the CDR3, the DNA is TGTGCCAGCAGCGTAGTTGGGGGGGTGGGAGGGGCCGCAGATACGCAGTATTTT.

The DNA for the CDR3 is TGTGCCAGCAGCTTAAGGCTGGCTAACACTGAAGCTTTCTTT. Translating it yields CASSLRLANTEAFF. V and J are TRBV7-3 and TRBJ1-1; D gene ambiguous. The CDR3 consists of 14 residues. The germline gives CDR1 SGHTA, CDR2 FQGTGA. V was clipped by 1 base and J by 2 bases, with 8 bases between them.

This clone was seen only once. The V gene is TRBV7-2, the J gene TRBJ2-1; TRBD2 agrees at 7 bases. CDR1 is SGHTA and CDR2 is FQGNSA in the germline V gene. V was clipped by 0 bases and J by 4 bases; unmatched bases: 3. The CDR3 extends over 15 amino acids. CDR3 in amino acids: CASSLAASGYNEQFF. The CDR3 nucleotides are TGTGCCAGCAGCTTAGCAGCTAGCGGATACAATGAGCAGTTCTTC. The full variable domain, with the rest looked up from reference TRBV7-2 and TRBJ2-1, is GAGVSQSPSNKVTEKGKDVELRCDPISGHTALYWYRQSLGQGLEFLIYFQGNSAPDKSGLPSDRFSAERTGGSVSTLTIQRTQQEDSAVYLCASSLAASGYNEQFFGPGTRLTVL.

This sequence joins TRBV27 and TRBJ2-1; D perhaps matches TRBD2 (6 bases). Deletions cut 6 bases from V and 4 bases from J, with 10 bases between. Per germline, CDR1 MNHEY and CDR2 SMNVEV (reference sequence). The CDR3 contains 13 residues. The CDR3 loop is CASSRGGYNEQFF. The CDR3 region has the DNA TGTGCCAGCAGCCGAGGAGGGTACAATGAGCAGTTCTTC.

CDR3 in amino acids: CASSGGLLSSYNEQFF. The CDR3 DNA reads as TGTGCCAGCAGTGGGGGACTTCTGAGCTCCTACAATGAGCAGTTCTTC. The chain carries TRBV28 and TRBJ2-1; D possibly corresponds to TRBD2 (6 bases). This CDR3 is built from 16 residues. V was shortened by 5 bases and J by 0 bases, with 14 bases between the two germline ends. Looked up from germline, CDR1 is MDHEN and CDR2 is SYDVKM.

The genes are TRBV27 and TRBJ1-4; weak D call: TRBD1 (6 bases). CDR1 is MNHEY, CDR2 SMNVEV, per germline (reference sequence). This CDR3 has 17 residues. The germline V and J ends were trimmed by 4 bases and 0 bases, with 15 bases remaining between them. The CDR3 spells CASSSRTVSATNEKLFF. The CDR3 nucleotides read TGTGCCAGCAGTTCTAGGACAGTCTCTGCAACTAATGAAAAACTGTTTTTT. Full variable domain (missing parts from reference TRBV27 and TRBJ1-4): EAQVTQNPRYLITVTGKKLTVTCSQNMNHEYMSWYRQDPGLGLRQIYYSMNVEVTDKGDVPEGYKVSRKEKRNFPLILESPSPNQTSLYFCASSSRTVSATNEKLFFGSGTQLSVL.

The chain has TRBV18 and TRBJ2-7; 10 bases align to TRBD2. This CDR3 has 17 amino acids. The J segment lost 0 bases and the V segment lost 4 bases, leaving 9 bases of the junction unmatched. The germline V gene encodes CDR1 KGHSH and CDR2 LQKENI. The chain's CDR3 is CASSRTASGSGSYEQYF. The CDR3 DNA reads TGTGCCAGCTCACGAACGGCTAGCGGGAGCGGCTCCTACGAGCAGTACTTC.

V and J are TRBV3-1 (or the pseudogene TRBV3-2) and TRBJ2-7; 7 bases are shared with TRBD2. The CDR3 has 15 amino acids. The germline gives CDR1 LGHDT, CDR2 YNNKEL (reference sequence). With 2 bases clipped from V and 2 bases from J, the junction kept 6 bases outside the gene matches. The CDR3 coding sequence is TGTGCCAGCAGCCAACTAGCGGACTTTCCCTACGAGCAGTACTTC. The encoded protein is CASSQLADFPYEQYF.

This rearrangement joins TRBV15 to TRBJ1-1; no clear D. This CDR3 is 14 amino acids long. The V gene lost 1 base and the J gene lost 3 bases, with 9 bases spanning the gap. Germline V lookup: CDR1 LNHNV, CDR2 YYDKDF (reference sequence). CDR3 DNA sequence: TGTGCCACCAGCAGAGTAAACGAGGACACTGAAGCTTTCTTT. This sequence encodes CATSRVNEDTEAFF.

V and J are TRBV18 and TRBJ2-2; tentative D call: TRBD1 (6 bases). Between the trimmed V and J ends, which lost 3 bases and 0 bases, there was a span of 11 bases. CDR3 size: 16 residues. Per the germline V gene, CDR1 is KGHSH and CDR2 is LQKENI. Written as DNA, the CDR3 is TGTGCCAGCTCACCGAGGGGGATTTCGAACACCGGGGAGCTGTTTTTT. It encodes CASSPRGISNTGELFF.

This chain joins TRBV9 and TRBJ2-2; TRBD2 agrees at 8 bases. The V and J ends lost 4 bases and 6 bases, in that order; junction bases with no gene match: 14. The germline CDR1 and CDR2 sequences are SGDLS and YYNGEE. CDR3 length: 17 residues. This chain's CDR3 is CASSPRGGLGGSGELFF. The CDR3 region has the DNA TGTGCCAGCAGCCCGAGGGGGGGACTAGGAGGGTCCGGGGAGCTGTTTTTT.

The rearrangement uses TRBV4-3 and TRBJ1-3; no reliable D call. Trimming cost V 0 bases and J 0 bases, with 6 bases left between them. Germline V CDR1 and CDR2: LGHNA, YSLEER. CDR3 length equals 15 residues. In DNA form, the CDR3 reads TGCGCCAGCAGCCAAGACGGGATCTCTGGAAACACCATATATTTT. Translation: CASSQDGISGNTIYF.

The CDR3 loop reads CASRLGDRGSEAFF. CDR3 nucleotide sequence: TGTGCCAGCAGACTAGGGGACAGGGGGTCTGAAGCTTTCTTT. This rearrangement joins TRBV6-5 to TRBJ1-1, with 11 positions matching TRBD1. CDR1 MNHEY and CDR2 SVGAGI come from the germline V gene. This CDR3 contains 14 residues. V gave up 6 bases and J gave up 6 bases; unmatched junction bases: 6.

This clone showed up just once. J is TRBJ1-5 and V is TRBV28; tentatively, D is TRBD1 (6 bases). CDR1 and CDR2 (germline): MDHEN, SYDVKM. V lost 5 bases and J 4 bases, leaving 12 bases between the germline ends. The CDR3 is made up of 14 amino acids. For the CDR3, the DNA is TGTGCCAGCAGTCCCGGGACAAAGAATCAGCCCCAGCATTTT. This translates into CASSPGTKNQPQHF.

This chain links TRBV30 with TRBJ2-2, with 11 bases lining up with TRBD2. Looked up from germline, CDR1 is GTSNPN and CDR2 is SVGIG (reference sequence). V lost 1 base to trimming and J lost 8 bases; unmatched junction nucleotides: 9. The CDR3 consists of 16 residues. The CDR3 region is CAWSGPGLAAVGELFF. The CDR3 DNA reads as TGTGCCTGGAGTGGACCGGGACTAGCGGCGGTTGGGGAGCTGTTTTTT.

The chain recombines TRBV4-1 with TRBJ2-7, with a weak D call TRBD2 (5 bases). Germline-derived CDR1 and CDR2 are MGHRA and YSYEKL. Deletions cut 0 bases from V and 4 bases from J, with 13 bases between. The length of the CDR3 is 15 residues. In DNA form, the CDR3 reads TGCGCCAGCAGCCAAGATCAACTAGTGATATACGAGCAGTACTTC. Its protein product is CASSQDQLVIYEQYF.

The chain combines TRBV6-6 with TRBJ2-1; TRBD1 matches 9 bases. Germline CDR1 is MNHNY and CDR2 is SVGAGI (reference sequence). CDR3 length equals 17 residues. Trimming removed 5 bases from V and 4 bases from J; junction bases left unmatched: 12. The CDR3 DNA reads as TGTGCCAGCAGTCGTAGGACGGGACAGGGATATTACAATGAGCAGTTCTTC. Its protein product is CASSRRTGQGYYNEQFF.

The chain is built from TRBV27 and TRBJ2-5, with TRBD1 matching 9 bases. The CDR3 is 15 residues long. V gave up 5 bases and J gave up 4 bases; unmatched junction bases: 8. In germline, CDR1 is MNHEY, CDR2 SMNVEV (reference sequence). CDR3 in amino acids: CASSATDRGRETQYF. In DNA form, the CDR3 reads TGTGCCAGCAGTGCTACGGACAGGGGAAGAGAGACCCAGTACTTC.

V is TRBV6-1 and J is TRBJ2-7; 7 nucleotides match TRBD2. CDR1 and CDR2 (germline): MNHNS, SASEGT. CDR3 length equals 15 residues. V was pared by 2 bases and J by 2 bases, with 6 bases of the junction left unmatched. The CDR3 spells CASSELPSGTYEQYF. The CDR3 region has the DNA TGTGCCAGCAGTGAACTGCCTAGCGGTACCTACGAGCAGTACTTC.

The table lists this clone with a count of one. V usage is TRBV18 and J usage is TRBJ2-3, with TRBD2 matching 8 bases. Germline CDR1 reads KGHSH; CDR2 reads LQKENI. V lost 3 bases to trimming and J lost 0 bases; unmatched junction nucleotides: 5. The CDR3 has 16 amino acids. Written as DNA, the CDR3 is TGTGCCAGCTCACCCTCGCTAGCGGGTAGCACAGATACGCAGTATTTT. Protein: CASSPSLAGSTDTQYF.

The chain uses TRBV5-1 and TRBJ1-2; 9 bases match TRBD1. With V trimmed by 4 bases and J by 4 bases, 8 bases remained unmatched. Germline V gives CDR1 SGHRS, CDR2 YFSETQ. The CDR3 covers 15 residues. For the CDR3, the DNA is TGCGCCAGCAGCCCCAAGACAGGGGGGCCCTATGGCTACACCTTC. As protein: CASSPKTGGPYGYTF.

The J gene is TRBJ1-3, the V gene TRBV19; possibly TRBD1 for D (6 bases). From germline, CDR1 is LNHDA and CDR2 SQIVND (reference sequence). Trimming removed 5 bases from V and 1 base from J, with 15 bases in between. This CDR3 spans 16 amino acids. CDR3 loop: CASSLIPDRSGNTIYF. CDR3 nucleotides: TGTGCCAGTAGTTTAATTCCGGACAGATCTGGAAACACCATATATTTT.

The CDR3 nucleotides read TGCGCCAGCAGCCACACGCGGAACTACAATGAGCAGTTCTTC. This gives the protein CASSHTRNYNEQFF. V gene TRBV4-1 combines with J gene TRBJ2-1; no clear D gene. The CDR3 is 14 residues long. V lost 3 bases, J lost 3 bases, and 9 bases lay in between. Looked up from germline, CDR1 is MGHRA and CDR2 is YSYEKL.

The CDR3 coding sequence is TGTGCCAGCGGGACAGCGTCCCCCGAGCAGTACTTC. Residues: CASGTASPEQYF. The V and J genes are TRBV6-5 and TRBJ2-7, with 7 bases that match TRBD1. Germline trimming cut 8 bases from V and 6 bases from J; bases unmatched to any gene: 7. The CDR3 extends over 12 amino acids. Germline lookup yields CDR1 MNHEY and CDR2 SVGAGI.

This clone was recorded only once. The chain joins TRBV5-4 to TRBJ2-5; D call uncertain. V shed 3 bases and J shed 1 base, with 10 bases lying between them. CDR1 SGHNT and CDR2 YYREEE come from the germline V gene (reference sequence). The CDR3 has 14 residues. The CDR3: CASSSATVQETQYF. DNA for the CDR3: TGTGCCAGCAGCTCCGCAACAGTCCAAGAGACCCAGTACTTC.

The rearrangement uses TRBV6-2 or TRBV6-3 and TRBJ1-3, with TRBD1 as a possible D gene (5 bases). The length of the CDR3 is 15 residues. The V gene's germline CDR1 is MNHEY and CDR2 SVGEGT. The V end was cut by 2 bases, the J end by 0 bases, with 8 bases between. The CDR3 DNA follows: TGTGCCAGCAGTTACGACAGAGTCTCTGGAAACACCATATATTTT. Translated, it gives CASSYDRVSGNTIYF.

The rearrangement uses TRBV5-1 and TRBJ1-2; 9 bases fit TRBD1. The CDR3 is 13 amino acids. CDR1 and CDR2 (germline): SGHRS, YFSETQ. With V trimmed by 6 bases and J by 3 bases, 3 bases remained unmatched. CDR3 sequence (DNA): TGCGCCAGCAACCGGGACAGGGACTATGGCTACACCTTC. As protein: CASNRDRDYGYTF.